The present T cell receptor (beta chain) was sequenced within a study of T cell clonotyping in hematopoietic cell transplantation. Study-level background: Pretransplant recipient samples were taken after cytoreduction.

Some clones are missing from TCRdb's copy, which holds only in-frame ones; the method was immunoSEQ multiplex PCR. The profile shows some 45,000 clones, approximately 78% of them singletons. Time point given: recipient sample about 28 days before transplant, after cytoreduction. V lost 4 bases to trimming and J lost 2 bases; unmatched junction nucleotides: 8. The CDR3 consists of 17 residues. Germline lookup yields CDR1 LGHNA and CDR2 YNFKEQ. Sequenced material: peripheral blood mononuclear cells, taken before stem cell transplant. The rearrangement joins TRBV4-2 to TRBJ2-6; 7 bases fit TRBD1. The origin of this receptor is a man between 60 and 75 years old with myelodysplastic syndrome. Some clones in this sample may be carry-over from other donors' samples. The CDR3 region is CASSPDRGGAGANVLTF. The CDR3 DNA sequence: TGTGCCAGCAGCCCCGACCGAGGGGGCGCTGGGGCCAACGTCCTGACTTTC.